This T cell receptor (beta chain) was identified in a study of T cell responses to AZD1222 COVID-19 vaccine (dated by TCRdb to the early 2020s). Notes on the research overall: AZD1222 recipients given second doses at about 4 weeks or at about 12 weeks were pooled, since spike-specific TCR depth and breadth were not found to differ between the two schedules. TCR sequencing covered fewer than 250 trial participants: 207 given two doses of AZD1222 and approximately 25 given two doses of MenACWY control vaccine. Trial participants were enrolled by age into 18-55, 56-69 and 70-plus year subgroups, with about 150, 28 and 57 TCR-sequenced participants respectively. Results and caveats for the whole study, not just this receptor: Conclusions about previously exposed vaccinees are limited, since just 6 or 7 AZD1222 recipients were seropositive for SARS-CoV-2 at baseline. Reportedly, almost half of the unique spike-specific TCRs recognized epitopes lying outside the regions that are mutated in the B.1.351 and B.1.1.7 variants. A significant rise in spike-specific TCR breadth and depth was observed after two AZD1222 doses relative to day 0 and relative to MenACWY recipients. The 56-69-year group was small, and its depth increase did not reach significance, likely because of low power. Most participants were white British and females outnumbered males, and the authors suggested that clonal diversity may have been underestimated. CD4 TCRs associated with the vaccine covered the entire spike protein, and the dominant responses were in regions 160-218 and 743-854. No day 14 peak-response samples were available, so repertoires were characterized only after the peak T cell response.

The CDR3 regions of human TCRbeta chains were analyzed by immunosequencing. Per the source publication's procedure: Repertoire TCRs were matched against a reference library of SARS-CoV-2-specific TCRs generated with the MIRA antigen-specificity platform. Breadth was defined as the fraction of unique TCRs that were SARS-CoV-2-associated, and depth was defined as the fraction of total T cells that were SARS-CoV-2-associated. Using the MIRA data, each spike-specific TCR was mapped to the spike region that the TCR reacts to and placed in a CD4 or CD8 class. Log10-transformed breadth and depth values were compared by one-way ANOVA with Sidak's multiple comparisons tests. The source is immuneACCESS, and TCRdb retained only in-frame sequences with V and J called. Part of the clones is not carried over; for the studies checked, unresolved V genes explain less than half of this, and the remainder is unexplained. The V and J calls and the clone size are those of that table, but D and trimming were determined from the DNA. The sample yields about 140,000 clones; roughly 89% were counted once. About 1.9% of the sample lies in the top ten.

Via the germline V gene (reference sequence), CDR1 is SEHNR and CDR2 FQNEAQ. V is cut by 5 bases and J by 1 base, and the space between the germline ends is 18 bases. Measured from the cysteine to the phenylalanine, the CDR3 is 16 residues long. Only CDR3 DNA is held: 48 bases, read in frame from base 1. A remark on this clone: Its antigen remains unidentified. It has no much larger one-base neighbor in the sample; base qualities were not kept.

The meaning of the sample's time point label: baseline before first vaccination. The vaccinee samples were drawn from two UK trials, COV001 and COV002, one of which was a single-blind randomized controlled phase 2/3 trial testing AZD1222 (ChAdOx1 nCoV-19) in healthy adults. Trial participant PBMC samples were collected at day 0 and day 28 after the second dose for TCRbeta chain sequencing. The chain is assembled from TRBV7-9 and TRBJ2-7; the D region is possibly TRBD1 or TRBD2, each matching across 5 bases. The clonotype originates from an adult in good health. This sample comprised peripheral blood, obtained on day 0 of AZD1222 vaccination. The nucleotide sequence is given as TGTGCCAGCAGCCGTATAACCGGGACGGAGTCCTACGAGCAGTACTTC. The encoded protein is CASSRITGTESYEQYF.